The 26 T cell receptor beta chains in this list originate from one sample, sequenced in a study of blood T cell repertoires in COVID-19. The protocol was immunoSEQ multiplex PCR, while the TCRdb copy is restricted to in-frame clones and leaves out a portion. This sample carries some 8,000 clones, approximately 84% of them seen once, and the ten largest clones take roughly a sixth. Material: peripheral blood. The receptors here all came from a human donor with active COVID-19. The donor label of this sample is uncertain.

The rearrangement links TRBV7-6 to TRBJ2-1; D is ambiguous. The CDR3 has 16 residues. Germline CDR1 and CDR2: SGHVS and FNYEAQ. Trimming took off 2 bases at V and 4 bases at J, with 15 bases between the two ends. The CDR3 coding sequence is TGTGCCAGCAGCTTAAGCGTCCCCGACGCTTACAATGAGCAGTTCTTC. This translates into CASSLSVPDAYNEQFF.

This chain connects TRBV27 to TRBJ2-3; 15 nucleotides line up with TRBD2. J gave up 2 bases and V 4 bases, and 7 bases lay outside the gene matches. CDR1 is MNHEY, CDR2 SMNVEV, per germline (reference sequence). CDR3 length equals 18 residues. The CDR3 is CASSYMGLAGGLTDTQYF. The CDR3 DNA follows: TGTGCCAGCAGTTATATGGGACTAGCGGGAGGCCTCACAGATACGCAGTATTTT.

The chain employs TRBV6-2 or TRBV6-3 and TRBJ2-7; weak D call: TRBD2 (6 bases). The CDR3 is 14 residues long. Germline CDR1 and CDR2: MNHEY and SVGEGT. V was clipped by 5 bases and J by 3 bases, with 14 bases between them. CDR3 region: CASSPPGGIYEQYF. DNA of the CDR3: TGTGCCAGCAGTCCCCCCGGGGGAATCTACGAGCAGTACTTC.

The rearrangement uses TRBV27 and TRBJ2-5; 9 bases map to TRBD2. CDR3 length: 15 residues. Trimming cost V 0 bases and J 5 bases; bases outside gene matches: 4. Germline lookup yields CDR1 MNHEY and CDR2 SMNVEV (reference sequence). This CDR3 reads CASSLSTSGRETQYF. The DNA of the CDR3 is TGTGCCAGCAGTTTATCAACTAGCGGGCGGGAGACCCAGTACTTC.

The CDR3 loop is CASTRDRDYEQYF. The DNA of the CDR3 is TGTGCCAGCACCCGGGACAGGGACTACGAGCAGTACTTC. The chain recombines TRBV11-2 with TRBJ2-7; TRBD1 matches 9 bases. V lost 7 bases, J lost 3 bases, and 4 bases stayed unmatched. Germline V CDR1 and CDR2: SGHAT, FQNNGV. The CDR3 is 13 amino acids. Full variable domain (missing parts from reference TRBV11-2 and TRBJ2-7): EAGVAQSPRYKIIEKRQSVAFWCNPISGHATLYWYQQILGQGPKLLIQFQNNGVVDDSQLPKDRFSAERLKGVDSTLKIQPAKLEDSAVYLCASTRDRDYEQYFGPGTRLTVT.

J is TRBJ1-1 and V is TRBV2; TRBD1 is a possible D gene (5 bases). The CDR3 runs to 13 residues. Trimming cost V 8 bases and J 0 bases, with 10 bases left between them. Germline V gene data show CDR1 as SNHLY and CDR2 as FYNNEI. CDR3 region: CASGADMNTEAFF. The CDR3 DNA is TGTGCCAGCGGGGCGGACATGAACACTGAAGCTTTCTTT.

The CDR3 protein is CASSVLGGEGEKLFF. CDR3 bases: TGTGCCAGCAGTGTCCTCGGGGGTGAGGGTGAAAAACTGTTTTTT. V is TRBV2 and J is TRBJ1-4, with D perhaps matching TRBD1 (5 bases). The CDR3 is 15 residues long. The germline CDR1 and CDR2 sequences are SNHLY and FYNNEI. Trimming removed 4 bases at V and 7 bases at J, with 16 bases between.

CDR3 sequence: CASSDIRGAKNIQYF. In nucleotides, the CDR3 is TGTGCCAGCTCAGACATTCGGGGGGCCAAAAACATTCAGTACTTC. The chain is built from TRBV18 and TRBJ2-4, with TRBD2 as a possible D gene (6 bases). CDR1 is KGHSH and CDR2 is LQKENI in the germline V gene. The length of the CDR3 is 15 residues. V gave up 5 bases and J gave up 1 base, with 12 bases separating them.

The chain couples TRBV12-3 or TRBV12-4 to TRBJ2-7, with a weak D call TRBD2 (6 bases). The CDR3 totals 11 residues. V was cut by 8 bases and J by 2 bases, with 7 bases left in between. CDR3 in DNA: TGTGCCAGCGGGAGGACCTACGAGCAGTACTTC. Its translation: CASGRTYEQYF.

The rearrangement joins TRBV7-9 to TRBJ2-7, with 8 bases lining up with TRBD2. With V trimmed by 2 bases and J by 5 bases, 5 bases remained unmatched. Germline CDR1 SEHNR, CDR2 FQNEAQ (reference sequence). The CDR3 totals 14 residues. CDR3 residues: CASSLSGSLNEQYF. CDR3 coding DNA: TGTGCCAGCAGCTTAAGCGGGAGCCTCAACGAGCAGTACTTC.

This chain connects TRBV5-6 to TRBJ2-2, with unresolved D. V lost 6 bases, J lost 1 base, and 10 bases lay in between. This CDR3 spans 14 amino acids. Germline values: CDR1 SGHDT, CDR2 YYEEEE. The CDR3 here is CASNPAGNTGELFF. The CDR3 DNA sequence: TGTGCCAGCAACCCCGCCGGGAACACCGGGGAGCTGTTTTTT.

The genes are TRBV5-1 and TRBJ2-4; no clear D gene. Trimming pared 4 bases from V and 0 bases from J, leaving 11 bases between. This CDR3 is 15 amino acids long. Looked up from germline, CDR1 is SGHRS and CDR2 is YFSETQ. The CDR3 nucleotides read TGCGCCAGCAGCGCAGATAGCCTAGCCAAAAACATTCAGTACTTC. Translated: CASSADSLAKNIQYF.

The DNA for the CDR3 is TGTGCCAGCAGTTTATGGACTAGCGGGAGGTTCACAGATACGCAGTATTTT. Its translation is CASSLWTSGRFTDTQYF. J is TRBJ2-3 and V is TRBV28, with 13 bases fitting TRBD2. Germline V gene data show CDR1 as MDHEN and CDR2 as SYDVKM. CDR3 length: 17 residues. J gave up 2 bases and V 0 bases, and 2 bases lay outside the gene matches. Looking up the rest from reference TRBV28 and TRBJ2-3 gives the full variable domain: DVKVTQSSRYLVKRTGEKVFLECVQDMDHENMFWYRQDPGLGLRLIYFSYDVKMKEKGDIPEGYSVSREKKERFSLILESASTNQTSMYLCASSLWTSGRFTDTQYFGPGTRLTVL.

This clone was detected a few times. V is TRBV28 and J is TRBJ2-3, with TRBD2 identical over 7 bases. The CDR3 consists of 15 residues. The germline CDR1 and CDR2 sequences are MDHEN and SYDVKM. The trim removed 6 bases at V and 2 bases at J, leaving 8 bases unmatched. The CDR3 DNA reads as TGTGCCAGCAGAACTAGAGCGGGACCCACAGATACGCAGTATTTT. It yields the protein CASRTRAGPTDTQYF. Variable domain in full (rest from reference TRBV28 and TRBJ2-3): DVKVTQSSRYLVKRTGEKVFLECVQDMDHENMFWYRQDPGLGLRLIYFSYDVKMKEKGDIPEGYSVSREKKERFSLILESASTNQTSMYLCASRTRAGPTDTQYFGPGTRLTVL.

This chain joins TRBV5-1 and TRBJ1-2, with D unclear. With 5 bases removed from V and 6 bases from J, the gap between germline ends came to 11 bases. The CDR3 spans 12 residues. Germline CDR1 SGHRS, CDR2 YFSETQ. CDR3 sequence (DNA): TGCGCCAGCAGGGATTCTAGAGATGGCTACACCTTC. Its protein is CASRDSRDGYTF.

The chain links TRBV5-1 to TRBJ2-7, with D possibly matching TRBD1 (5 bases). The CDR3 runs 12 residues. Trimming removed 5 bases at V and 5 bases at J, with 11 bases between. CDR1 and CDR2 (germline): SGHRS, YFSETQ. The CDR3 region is CASSGASDEQYF. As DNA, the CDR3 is TGCGCCAGCAGTGGGGCTTCGGACGAGCAGTACTTC.

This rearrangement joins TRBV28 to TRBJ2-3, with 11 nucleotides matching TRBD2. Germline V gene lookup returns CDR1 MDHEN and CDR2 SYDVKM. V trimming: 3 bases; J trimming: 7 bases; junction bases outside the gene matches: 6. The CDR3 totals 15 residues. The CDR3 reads CASSFLAGGKNTQYF. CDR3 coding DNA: TGTGCCAGCAGTTTCCTAGCGGGAGGTAAAAATACGCAGTATTTT.

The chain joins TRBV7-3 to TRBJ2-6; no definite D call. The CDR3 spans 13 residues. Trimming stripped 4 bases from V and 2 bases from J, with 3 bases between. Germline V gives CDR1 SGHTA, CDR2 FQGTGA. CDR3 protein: CASSSAGANVLTF. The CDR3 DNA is TGTGCCAGCAGCTCAGCTGGGGCCAACGTCCTGACTTTC.

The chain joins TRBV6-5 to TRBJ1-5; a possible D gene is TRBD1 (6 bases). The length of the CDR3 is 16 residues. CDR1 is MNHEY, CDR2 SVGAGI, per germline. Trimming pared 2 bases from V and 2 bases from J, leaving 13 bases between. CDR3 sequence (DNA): TGTGCCAGCAGTTACGGCGCCAGGGGAGGCAATCAGCCCCAGCATTTT. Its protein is CASSYGARGGNQPQHF.

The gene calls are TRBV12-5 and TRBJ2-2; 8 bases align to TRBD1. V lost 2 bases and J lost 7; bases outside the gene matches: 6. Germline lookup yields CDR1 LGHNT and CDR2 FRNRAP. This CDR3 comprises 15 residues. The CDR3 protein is CASGLRQGAYGELFF. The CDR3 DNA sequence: TGTGCTAGTGGTTTGCGGCAGGGGGCATACGGGGAGCTGTTTTTT.

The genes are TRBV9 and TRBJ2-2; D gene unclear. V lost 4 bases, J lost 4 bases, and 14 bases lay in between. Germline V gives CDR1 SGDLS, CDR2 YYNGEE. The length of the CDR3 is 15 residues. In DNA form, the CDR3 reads TGTGCCAGCAGCCCGTATCCAGAAACCACCGGGGAGCTGTTTTTT. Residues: CASSPYPETTGELFF.

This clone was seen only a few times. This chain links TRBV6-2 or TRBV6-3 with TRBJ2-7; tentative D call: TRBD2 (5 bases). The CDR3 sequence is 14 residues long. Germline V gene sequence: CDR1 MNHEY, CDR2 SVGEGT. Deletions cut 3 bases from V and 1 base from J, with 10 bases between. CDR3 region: CASSYGGRSYEQYF. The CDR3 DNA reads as TGTGCCAGCAGTTATGGAGGACGATCCTACGAGCAGTACTTC.

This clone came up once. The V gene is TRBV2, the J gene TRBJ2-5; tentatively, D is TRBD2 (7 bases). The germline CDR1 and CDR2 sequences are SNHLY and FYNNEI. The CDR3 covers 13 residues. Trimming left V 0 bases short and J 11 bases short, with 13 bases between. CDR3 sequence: CASSEARGGGQYF. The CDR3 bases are TGTGCCAGCAGTGAAGCGAGAGGGGGGGGACAGTACTTC.

The CDR3 nucleotides are TGTGCCAGCAGCCCTAGCGGGAGGGGTTTCGCCTACAATGAGCAGTTCTTC. Its protein is CASSPSGRGFAYNEQFF. The chain has TRBV4-2 and TRBJ2-1, with 12 positions matching TRBD2. Germline CDR1 is LGHNA and CDR2 is YNFKEQ. V shed 4 bases and J 2 bases; nucleotides not matched to a gene: 6. The CDR3 is 17 residues long.

For the CDR3, the DNA is TGTGCCAGCAGCCCCAATGTGGGGGGGGAGACCCAGTACTTC. It codes for CASSPNVGGETQYF. The chain joins TRBV7-3 to TRBJ2-5; TRBD2 matches 7 bases. The V gene end was trimmed by 5 bases and the J gene end by 5 bases; junction bases not matched to a gene: 8. The CDR3 totals 14 residues. Germline V gives CDR1 SGHTA, CDR2 FQGTGA.

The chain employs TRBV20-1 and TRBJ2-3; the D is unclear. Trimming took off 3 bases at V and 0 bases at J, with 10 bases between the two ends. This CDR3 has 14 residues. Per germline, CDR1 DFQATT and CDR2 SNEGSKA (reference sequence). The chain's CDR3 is CSASFPGSTDTQYF. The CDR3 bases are TGCAGTGCTAGTTTCCCGGGTAGCACAGATACGCAGTATTTT.